The 8 T cell receptor beta chains below come from one sample, sequenced in a study of cytomegalovirus exposure and HLA in healthy donors. Assay used: immunoSEQ multiplex PCR; TCRdb lists only in-frame clones, some missing. Of approximately 180,000 clones in the sample, around 87% were seen once. Sequencing was performed on PBMCs. The receptors were gathered from a woman in her 30s in good health and CMV-seronegative.

V is TRBV4-3 and J is TRBJ1-3; 9 nucleotides match TRBD1. CDR1 and CDR2 from the germline V gene are LGHNA and YSLEER. V was pared by 1 base and J by 6 bases, with 1 base of the junction left unmatched. The CDR3 is made up of 14 amino acids. The CDR3 DNA follows: TGCGCCAGCAGCCAAGGGGACAGGGAAAACACCATATATTTT. Amino acid sequence: CASSQGDRENTIYF.

The rearrangement links TRBV4-2 to TRBJ2-2, with 8 positions matching TRBD1. CDR1 is LGHNA and CDR2 is YNFKEQ in the germline V gene. This CDR3 has 16 amino acids. V shed 3 bases and J 3 bases; nucleotides not matched to a gene: 6. The CDR3 protein is CASSQLVTGDTGELFF. CDR3 DNA sequence: TGTGCCAGCAGCCAGTTGGTGACAGGGGACACCGGGGAGCTGTTTTTT.

In this sample, this clone turned up once. This sequence joins TRBV7-2 and TRBJ2-7; D may be TRBD1 (5 bases). The CDR3 extends over 15 amino acids. The germline V gene encodes CDR1 SGHTA and CDR2 FQGNSA. V gave up 0 bases and J gave up 1 base, with 10 bases separating them. DNA of the CDR3: TGTGCCAGCAGCTTAGCTACAGGATTGTCCTACGAGCAGTACTTC. Amino acid sequence: CASSLATGLSYEQYF.

V and J are TRBV2 and TRBJ1-5; D is unresolved. V was shortened by 6 bases and J by 5 bases, with 14 bases between the two germline ends. Germline CDR1 reads SNHLY; CDR2 reads FYNNEI. The CDR3 length is 14 residues. CDR3 protein: CASSPGARDQPQHF. CDR3 nucleotide sequence: TGTGCCAGCAGCCCCGGAGCGCGGGATCAGCCCCAGCATTTT.

The chain couples TRBV27 to TRBJ1-4, with 10 bases fitting TRBD1. Germline CDR1 reads MNHEY; CDR2 reads SMNVEV (reference sequence). The CDR3 runs to 15 residues. Trimming removed 6 bases from V and 6 bases from J; junction bases left unmatched: 7. CDR3 region: CASRRLGTGDEKLFF. In nucleotides, the CDR3 is TGTGCCAGCAGGAGGTTGGGGACAGGGGATGAAAAACTGTTTTTT.

The V and J genes are TRBV6-1 and TRBJ2-6; possible D gene TRBD1, 5 bases. Germline V lookup: CDR1 MNHNS, CDR2 SASEGT. Trimming left V 2 bases short and J 0 bases short, with 14 bases between. The CDR3 covers 18 residues. Written as DNA, the CDR3 is TGTGCCAGCAGTGAATTGGGCAGGGTTTACTCTGGGGCCAACGTCCTGACTTTC. Amino acids: CASSELGRVYSGANVLTF.

The sample holds one count of this clone. The CDR3 protein is CASSIIDGLWGYTF. The CDR3 region has the DNA TGTGCCAGCAGTATAATTGATGGACTGTGGGGCTACACCTTC. The chain joins TRBV2 to TRBJ1-2; D gene ambiguous. The germline V and J ends were trimmed by 5 bases and 8 bases, with 18 bases remaining between them. The V gene's germline CDR1 is SNHLY and CDR2 FYNNEI. The CDR3 length is 14 residues.

This clone was found a few times. The gene calls are TRBV5-1 and TRBJ2-7, with 10 bases identical to TRBD1. Per germline, CDR1 SGHRS and CDR2 YFSETQ. This CDR3 is 15 amino acids long. With 6 bases clipped from V and 5 bases from J, the junction kept 11 bases outside the gene matches. CDR3 nucleotide sequence: TGCGCCAGCACCGTGGGGGGGACAGGGGTTCACGAGCAGTACTTC. It is translated as CASTVGGTGVHEQYF.